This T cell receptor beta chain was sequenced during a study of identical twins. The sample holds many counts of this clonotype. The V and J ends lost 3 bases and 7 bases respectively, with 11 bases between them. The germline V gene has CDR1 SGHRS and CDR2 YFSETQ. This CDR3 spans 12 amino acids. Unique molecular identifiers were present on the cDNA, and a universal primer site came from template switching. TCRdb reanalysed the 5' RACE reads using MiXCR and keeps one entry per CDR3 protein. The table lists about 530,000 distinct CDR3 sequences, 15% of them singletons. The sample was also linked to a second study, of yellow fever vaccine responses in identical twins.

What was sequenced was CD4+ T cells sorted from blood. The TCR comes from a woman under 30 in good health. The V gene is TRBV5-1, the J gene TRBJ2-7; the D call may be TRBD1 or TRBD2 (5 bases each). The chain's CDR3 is CASSSGLGEQYV. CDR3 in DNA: TGCGCCAGCAGCTCGGGGCTTGGAGAGCAGTACGTC.